Following are 14 T cell receptor beta chains from one sample sequenced in a study of CD8+ T cells in alopecia areata. Extracted RNA was reverse transcribed into cDNA, the sequencing template. The table came from immunoSEQ multiplex PCR; TCRdb's copy has only in-frame clones and leaves some out. The table records 150,000 or so clones, about 90% of them present only once. Material: CD8+ T cells sorted from blood, obtained at week 0. These TCRs come from a human donor with alopecia areata.

This rearrangement joins TRBV5-1 to TRBJ1-2; D ambiguous. CDR1 SGHRS and CDR2 YFSETQ come from the germline V gene. With 3 bases removed from V and 2 bases from J, the gap between germline ends came to 17 bases. The CDR3 runs 16 residues. The CDR3, as DNA: TGCGCCAGCAGCTCATCCGGGTCCGAACCAAACTATGGCTACACCTTC. Translation: CASSSSGSEPNYGYTF.

J is TRBJ1-6 and V is TRBV5-1; 8 bases line up with TRBD1. Germline V gene lookup returns CDR1 SGHRS and CDR2 YFSETQ. The CDR3 has 17 residues. V shed 4 bases, J shed 5 bases, and the junction held 11 bases outside the gene matches. Here the CDR3 reads CASSPDRAGDHNSPLHF. CDR3 nucleotides: TGCGCCAGCAGCCCGGACAGGGCAGGAGACCATAATTCACCCCTCCACTTT.

This clone was picked up one time. V usage is TRBV29-1 and J usage is TRBJ1-2; D is uncertain. This CDR3 region has 13 residues. Germline CDR1 and CDR2: SQVTM and ANQGSEA. V lost 0 bases, J lost 8 bases, and 13 bases lay in between. For the CDR3, the DNA is TGCAGCGTTGAAGATCCTGGAGGGTTCGGCTACACCTTC. It codes for CSVEDPGGFGYTF. Filled out from reference TRBV29-1 and TRBJ1-2, the complete variable domain reads SAVISQKPSRDICQRGTSLTIQCQVDSQVTMMFWYRQQPGQSLTLIATANQGSEATYESGFVIDKFPISRPNLTFSTLTVSNMSPEDSSIYLCSVEDPGGFGYTFGSGTRLTVV.

This chain's CDR3 is CASSIGPDPIYEQYF. The DNA for the CDR3 is TGTGCCAGTAGTATTGGGCCAGACCCTATCTACGAGCAGTACTTC. The genes are TRBV19 and TRBJ2-7; D gene unclear. CDR1 and CDR2 from the germline V gene are LNHDA and SQIVND (reference sequence). V was shortened by 3 bases and J by 3 bases, with 15 bases between the two germline ends. The CDR3 runs to 15 residues.

The chain employs TRBV29-1 and TRBJ1-1; tentatively, D is TRBD1 (6 bases). The V end lost 8 bases, the J end lost 5 bases, and 15 bases lay between the germline ends. Germline CDR1 is SQVTM and CDR2 is ANQGSEA. The CDR3 totals 12 residues. The DNA for the CDR3 is TGCAGCACCAAATCGGGGGCGACTGAAGCTTTCTTT. Translation gives CSTKSGATEAFF.

CDR3 in amino acids: CASSPGTEQNIQYF. The CDR3 DNA sequence: TGTGCCAGCAGTCCAGGGACAGAGCAAAACATTCAGTACTTC. The rearrangement joins TRBV27 to TRBJ2-4; TRBD1 matches 7 bases. Germline V CDR1 and CDR2: MNHEY, SMNVEV (reference sequence). The CDR3 has 14 residues. J gave up 5 bases and V 5 bases, and 6 bases lay outside the gene matches.

The rearrangement joins TRBV7-8 to TRBJ2-6; D uncertain. Per germline, CDR1 SGHVS and CDR2 FQNEAQ. Trimming took off 6 bases at V and 3 bases at J, with 12 bases between the two ends. The CDR3 sequence is 15 residues long. Here the CDR3 DNA reads TGTGCCAGCAGTCCAATGGGGTTTGGGGCCAACGTCCTGACTTTC. This gives the protein CASSPMGFGANVLTF. Full variable domain (missing parts from reference TRBV7-8 and TRBJ2-6): GAGVSQSPRYKVAKRGQDVALRCDPISGHVSLFWYQQALGQGPEFLTYFQNEAQLDKSGLPSDRFFAERPEGSVSTLKIQRTQQEDSAVYLCASSPMGFGANVLTFGAGSRLTVL.

Written as DNA, the CDR3 is TGTGCCTGGAGTGTGTCCGGGGATGAAGCTTTCTTT. It codes for CAWSVSGDEAFF. The V gene is TRBV30, the J gene TRBJ1-1; D is undetermined. The germline V and J ends were trimmed by 0 bases and 7 bases, with 9 bases remaining between them. Germline V gives CDR1 GTSNPN, CDR2 SVGIG (reference sequence). The CDR3 length is 12 residues.

This clone was counted only a few times. The chain carries TRBV11-2 and TRBJ2-7, with D tentatively TRBD2 (6 bases). Looked up from germline, CDR1 is SGHAT and CDR2 is FQNNGV. Deletions cut 6 bases from V and 3 bases from J, with 12 bases between. The CDR3 runs 13 residues. The CDR3 nucleotides read TGTGCCAGCAGTGTGCGGGATTTCTACGAGCAGTACTTC. It yields the protein CASSVRDFYEQYF.

The chain couples TRBV6-5 to TRBJ2-7; no definite D call. TRBJ2-5 matches the DNA end more closely, so the J call is doubtful. Germline V lookup: CDR1 MNHEY, CDR2 SVGAGI. The CDR3 has 15 residues. CDR3 sequence (DNA): TGTGCCAGCAGTTATCTTTCAGGCCTCCAAGAGACCCAGTACTTC. Amino acids: CASSYLSGLQETQYF.

The genes are TRBV27 and TRBJ1-5; D might be TRBD1 (5 bases). This CDR3 contains 14 residues. V dropped 5 bases and J dropped 7 bases, with 15 bases sitting between them. Germline CDR1 and CDR2: MNHEY and SMNVEV (reference sequence). The CDR3 region is CASSPLTVGQPQHF. In DNA form, the CDR3 reads TGTGCCAGCAGTCCGCTGACAGTGGGGCAGCCCCAGCATTTT.

This sequence joins TRBV29-1 and TRBJ2-1; no firm D call. Germline CDR1 and CDR2: SQVTM and ANQGSEA. V was shortened by 0 bases and J by 4 bases, with 10 bases between the two germline ends. The CDR3 extends over 14 amino acids. The chain's CDR3 is CSVEDDSVYNEQFF. The CDR3, as DNA: TGCAGCGTTGAAGATGATTCCGTATACAATGAGCAGTTCTTC.

This chain joins TRBV7-3 and TRBJ1-2, with TRBD1 matching over 10 bases. Germline trimming cut 5 bases from V and 7 bases from J; bases unmatched to any gene: 4. In germline, CDR1 is SGHTA, CDR2 FQGTGA. The CDR3 spans 13 residues. The CDR3, as DNA: TGTGCCAGCAGCCCCGGGACAGGGGTTGGCTACACCTTC. This sequence encodes CASSPGTGVGYTF.

The CDR3 nucleotides are TGCGCCAGCAGCTTGTTGGGGGCGGACGAGCAGTACTTC. This gives the protein CASSLLGADEQYF. The rearrangement joins TRBV5-1 to TRBJ2-7, with D possibly TRBD1 on 6 matching bases. The CDR3 runs to 13 residues. Per the germline V gene, CDR1 is SGHRS and CDR2 is YFSETQ. The ends were cut back, 1 base at V and 5 bases at J, with 10 bases in the middle. The entire variable domain, with the rest obtained from reference TRBV5-1 and TRBJ2-7, is as follows: KAGVTQTPRYLIKTRGQQVTLSCSPISGHRSVSWYQQTPGQGLQFLFEYFSETQRNKGNFPGRFSGRQFSNSRSEMNVSTLELGDSALYLCASSLLGADEQYFGPGTRLTVT.